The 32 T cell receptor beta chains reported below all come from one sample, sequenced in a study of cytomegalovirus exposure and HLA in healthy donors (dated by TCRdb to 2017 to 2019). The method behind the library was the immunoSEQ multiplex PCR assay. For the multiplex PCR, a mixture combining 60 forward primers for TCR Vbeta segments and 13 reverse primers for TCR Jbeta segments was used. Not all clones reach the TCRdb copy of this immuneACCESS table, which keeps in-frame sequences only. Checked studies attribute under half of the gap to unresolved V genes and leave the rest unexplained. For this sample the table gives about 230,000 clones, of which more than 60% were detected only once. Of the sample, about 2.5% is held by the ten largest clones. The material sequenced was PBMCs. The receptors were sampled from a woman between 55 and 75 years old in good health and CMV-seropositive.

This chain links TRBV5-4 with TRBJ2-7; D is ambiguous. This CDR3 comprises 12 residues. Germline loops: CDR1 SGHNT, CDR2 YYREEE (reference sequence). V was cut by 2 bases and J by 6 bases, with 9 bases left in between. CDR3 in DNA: TGTGCCAGCAGCTTTTTTGATAGCGAGCAGTACTTC. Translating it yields CASSFFDSEQYF.

CDR3 in amino acids: CASSQEGGQRGGRETQYF. CDR3 in DNA: TGTGCCAGCAGCCAAGAGGGTGGCCAGCGGGGGGGGCGAGAGACCCAGTACTTC. J is TRBJ2-5 and V is TRBV4-2; 10 bases align to TRBD2. J lost 4 bases, V lost 0 bases, and 11 bases had no gene match. CDR3 length: 18 amino acids. Germline CDR1 is LGHNA and CDR2 is YNFKEQ.

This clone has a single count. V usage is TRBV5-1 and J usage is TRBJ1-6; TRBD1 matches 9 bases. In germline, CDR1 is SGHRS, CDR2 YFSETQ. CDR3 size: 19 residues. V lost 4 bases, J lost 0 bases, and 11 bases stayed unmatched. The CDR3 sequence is CASSATQGALDSYNSPLHF. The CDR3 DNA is TGCGCCAGCAGCGCCACACAGGGGGCCTTGGACTCCTATAATTCACCCCTCCACTTT.

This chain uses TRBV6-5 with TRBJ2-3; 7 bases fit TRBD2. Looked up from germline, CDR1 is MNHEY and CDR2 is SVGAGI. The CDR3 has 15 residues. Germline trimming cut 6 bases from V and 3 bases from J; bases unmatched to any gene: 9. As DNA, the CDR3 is TGTGCCAGCAGCCCGACATGGGGGGGAACAGATACGCAGTATTTT. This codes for CASSPTWGGTDTQYF.

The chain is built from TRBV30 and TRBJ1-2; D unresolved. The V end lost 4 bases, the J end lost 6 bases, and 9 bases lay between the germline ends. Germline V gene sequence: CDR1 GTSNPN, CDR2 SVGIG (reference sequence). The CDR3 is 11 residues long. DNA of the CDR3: TGTGCCTGGACAGCGGCTGATGGCTACACCTTC. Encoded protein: CAWTAADGYTF.

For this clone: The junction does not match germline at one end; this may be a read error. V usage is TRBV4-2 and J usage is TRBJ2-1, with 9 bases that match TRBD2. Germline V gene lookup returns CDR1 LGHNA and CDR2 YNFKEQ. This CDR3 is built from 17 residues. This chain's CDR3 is CASSQDLASGTYKEQFF. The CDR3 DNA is TGTGCCAGCAGCCAAGATCTTGCTAGCGGGACCTACAAGGAGCAGTTCTTC.

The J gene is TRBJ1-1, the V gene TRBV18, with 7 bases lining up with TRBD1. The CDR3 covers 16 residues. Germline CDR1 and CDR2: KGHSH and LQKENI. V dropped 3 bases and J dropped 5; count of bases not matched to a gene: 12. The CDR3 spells CASSPFAPDRMTEAFF. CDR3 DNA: TGTGCCAGCTCACCCTTCGCGCCGGACAGGATGACTGAAGCTTTCTTT.

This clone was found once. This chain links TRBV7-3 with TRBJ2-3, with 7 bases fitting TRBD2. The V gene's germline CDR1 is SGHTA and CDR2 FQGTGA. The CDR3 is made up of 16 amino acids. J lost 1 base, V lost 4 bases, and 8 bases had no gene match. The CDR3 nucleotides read TGTGCCAGCAGCTCCTCTTGGGCGGGGGGCACAGATACGCAGTATTTT. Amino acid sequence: CASSSSWAGGTDTQYF.

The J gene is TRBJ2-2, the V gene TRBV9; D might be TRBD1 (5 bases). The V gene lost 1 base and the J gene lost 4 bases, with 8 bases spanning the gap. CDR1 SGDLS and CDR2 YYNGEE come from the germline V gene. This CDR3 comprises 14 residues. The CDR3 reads CASSVLGLTGELFF. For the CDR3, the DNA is TGTGCCAGCAGCGTATTGGGGCTCACCGGGGAGCTGTTTTTT. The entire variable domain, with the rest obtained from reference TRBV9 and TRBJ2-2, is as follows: DSGVTQTPKHLITATGQRVTLRCSPRSGDLSVYWYQQSLDQGLQFLIQYYNGEERAKGNILERFSAQQFPDLHSELNLSSLELGDSALYFCASSVLGLTGELFFGEGSRLTVL.

Here the CDR3 DNA reads TGCGCCAGCAGCTTGGCTGACTCTGTTCGCGGGGAGCTGTTTTTT. Its translation: CASSLADSVRGELFF. The rearrangement uses TRBV5-1 and TRBJ2-2, with D uncertain. The CDR3 has 15 residues. Trimming took 0 bases from V and 7 from J, leaving 13 bases between them. Germline V gives CDR1 SGHRS, CDR2 YFSETQ.

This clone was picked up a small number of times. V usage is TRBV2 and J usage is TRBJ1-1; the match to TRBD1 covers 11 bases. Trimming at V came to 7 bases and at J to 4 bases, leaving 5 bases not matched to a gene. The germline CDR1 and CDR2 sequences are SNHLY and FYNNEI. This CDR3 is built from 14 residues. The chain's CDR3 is CASTGTGGTTEAFF. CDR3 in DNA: TGTGCCAGCACCGGGACAGGGGGGACCACTGAAGCTTTCTTT. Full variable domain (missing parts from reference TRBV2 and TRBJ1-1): EPEVTQTPSHQVTQMGQEVILRCVPISNHLYFYWYRQILGQKVEFLVSFYNNEISEKSEIFDDQFSVERPDGSNFTLKIRSTKLEDSAMYFCASTGTGGTTEAFFGQGTRLTVV.

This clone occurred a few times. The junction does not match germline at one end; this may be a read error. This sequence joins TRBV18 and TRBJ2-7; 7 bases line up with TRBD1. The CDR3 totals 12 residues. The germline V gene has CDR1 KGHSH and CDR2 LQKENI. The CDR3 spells CASSPTDRVPVF. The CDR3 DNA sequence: TGTGCCAGCTCACCAACAGACAGGGTTCCCGTCTTC.

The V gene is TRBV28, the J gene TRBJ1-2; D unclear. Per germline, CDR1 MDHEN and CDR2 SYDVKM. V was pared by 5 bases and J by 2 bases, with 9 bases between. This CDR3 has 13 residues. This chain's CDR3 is CASSPPRNYGYTF. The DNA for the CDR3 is TGTGCCAGCAGTCCCCCGCGGAACTATGGCTACACCTTC.

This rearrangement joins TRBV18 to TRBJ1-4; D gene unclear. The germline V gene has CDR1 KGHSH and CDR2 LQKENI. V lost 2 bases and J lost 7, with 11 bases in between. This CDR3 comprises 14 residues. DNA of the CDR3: TGTGCCAGCTCACCAGGGCAGGCGACTGAAAAACTGTTTTTT. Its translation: CASSPGQATEKLFF.

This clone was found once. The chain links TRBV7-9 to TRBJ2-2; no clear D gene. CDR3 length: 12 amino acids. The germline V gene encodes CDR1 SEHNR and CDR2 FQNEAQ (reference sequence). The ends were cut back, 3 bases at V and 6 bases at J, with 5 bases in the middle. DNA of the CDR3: TGTGCCAGCAGCTTTAGATCCGGGGAGCTGTTTTTT. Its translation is CASSFRSGELFF.

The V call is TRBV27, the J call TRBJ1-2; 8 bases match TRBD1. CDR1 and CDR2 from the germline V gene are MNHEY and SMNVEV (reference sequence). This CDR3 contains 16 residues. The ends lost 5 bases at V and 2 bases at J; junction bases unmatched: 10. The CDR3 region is CASSPKTGQGNYGYTF. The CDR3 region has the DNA TGTGCCAGCAGTCCGAAGACCGGACAGGGAAACTATGGCTACACCTTC.

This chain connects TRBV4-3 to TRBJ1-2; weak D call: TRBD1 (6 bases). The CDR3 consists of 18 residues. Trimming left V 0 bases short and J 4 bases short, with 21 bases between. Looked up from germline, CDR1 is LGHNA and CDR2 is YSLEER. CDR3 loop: CASSQDLRGGGQGYGYTF. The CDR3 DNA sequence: TGCGCCAGCAGCCAAGATCTAAGGGGCGGGGGGCAGGGCTATGGCTACACCTTC.

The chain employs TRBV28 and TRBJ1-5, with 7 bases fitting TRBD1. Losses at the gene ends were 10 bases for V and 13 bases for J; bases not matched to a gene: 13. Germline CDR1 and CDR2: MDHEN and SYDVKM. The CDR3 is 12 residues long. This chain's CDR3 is CATNRPAGGQHF. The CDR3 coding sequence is TGTGCCACCAACCGGCCCGCAGGGGGACAGCATTTT.

CDR3 region: CASSFADTEAFF. DNA for the CDR3: TGCGCCAGCAGCTTCGCGGACACTGAAGCTTTCTTT. The chain joins TRBV5-1 to TRBJ1-1, with D hard to call. CDR1 is SGHRS and CDR2 is YFSETQ in the germline V gene. This CDR3 has 12 amino acids. V was shortened by 2 bases and J by 3 bases, with 5 bases between the two germline ends.

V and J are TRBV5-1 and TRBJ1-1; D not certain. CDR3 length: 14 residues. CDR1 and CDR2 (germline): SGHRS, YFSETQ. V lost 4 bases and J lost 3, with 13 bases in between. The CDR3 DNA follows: TGCGCCAGCAGCGTGACGGGGTTGGACACTGAAGCTTTCTTT. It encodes CASSVTGLDTEAFF.

The CDR3 loop is CASRYFGPGYTEAFF. The CDR3 DNA is TGTGCCAGCAGGTACTTTGGGCCGGGGTACACTGAAGCTTTCTTT. This chain uses TRBV28 with TRBJ1-1; D gene unclear. Deletions cut 6 bases from V and 3 bases from J, with 17 bases between. Germline CDR1 is MDHEN and CDR2 is SYDVKM. The CDR3 runs to 15 residues.

Here the CDR3 reads CASSSQGTSSAYEQYF. DNA for the CDR3: TGTGCCAGCAGCTCCCAAGGAACTAGTTCCGCCTACGAGCAGTACTTC. This chain links TRBV7-2 with TRBJ2-7, with a tentative D call TRBD2 (5 bases). V was pared by 4 bases and J by 2 bases, with 18 bases between. Germline loops: CDR1 SGHTA, CDR2 FQGNSA. The CDR3 is 16 amino acids. Full variable domain (remainder filled in from reference TRBV7-2 and TRBJ2-7): GAGVSQSPSNKVTEKGKDVELRCDPISGHTALYWYRQSLGQGLEFLIYFQGNSAPDKSGLPSDRFSAERTGGSVSTLTIQRTQQEDSAVYLCASSSQGTSSAYEQYFGPGTRLTVT.

In nucleotides, the CDR3 is TGTGCCAGCACCCCGGGAATTATCTATGGCTACACCTTC. It specifies CASTPGIIYGYTF. This chain joins TRBV28 and TRBJ1-2; D ambiguous. Trimming removed 7 bases from V and 4 bases from J, with 13 bases in between. The CDR3 sequence is 13 residues long. Germline V gene sequence: CDR1 MDHEN, CDR2 SYDVKM.

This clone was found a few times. CDR3: CASSLELAGYNEQFF. CDR3 DNA: TGTGCCAGCAGCTTAGAACTAGCGGGTTACAATGAGCAGTTCTTC. The chain links TRBV7-7 to TRBJ2-1; 9 nucleotides align to TRBD2. Germline-derived CDR1 and CDR2 are SSHAT and FNYEAQ (reference sequence). J gave up 4 bases and V 1 base, and 2 bases lay outside the gene matches. The CDR3 extends over 15 amino acids.

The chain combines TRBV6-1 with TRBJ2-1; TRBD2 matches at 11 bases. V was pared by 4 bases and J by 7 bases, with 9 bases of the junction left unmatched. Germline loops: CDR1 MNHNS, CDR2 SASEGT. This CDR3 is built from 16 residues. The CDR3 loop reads CASSGLASGGFNEQFF. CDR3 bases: TGTGCCAGCAGTGGCCTCGCTAGCGGGGGGTTTAATGAGCAGTTCTTC.

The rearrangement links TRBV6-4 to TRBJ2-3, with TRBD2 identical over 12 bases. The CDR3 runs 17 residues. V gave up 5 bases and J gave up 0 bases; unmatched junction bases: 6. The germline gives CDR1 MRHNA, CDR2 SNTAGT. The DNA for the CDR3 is TGTGCCAGCAGTCGTGGACTAGCGGGGATTAGCACAGATACGCAGTATTTT. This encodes CASSRGLAGISTDTQYF.

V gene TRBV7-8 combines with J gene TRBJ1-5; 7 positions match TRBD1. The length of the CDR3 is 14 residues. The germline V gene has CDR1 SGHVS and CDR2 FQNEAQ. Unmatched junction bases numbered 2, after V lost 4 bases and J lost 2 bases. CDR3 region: CASSYDRGNQPQHF. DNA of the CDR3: TGTGCCAGCAGCTACGACAGGGGCAATCAGCCCCAGCATTTT.

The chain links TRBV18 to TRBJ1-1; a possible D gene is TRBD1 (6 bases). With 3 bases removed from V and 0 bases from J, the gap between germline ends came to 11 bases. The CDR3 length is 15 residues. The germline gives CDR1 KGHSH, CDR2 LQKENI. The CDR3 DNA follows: TGTGCCAGCTCACCTGTTCGGGACATGAACACTGAAGCTTTCTTT. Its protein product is CASSPVRDMNTEAFF.

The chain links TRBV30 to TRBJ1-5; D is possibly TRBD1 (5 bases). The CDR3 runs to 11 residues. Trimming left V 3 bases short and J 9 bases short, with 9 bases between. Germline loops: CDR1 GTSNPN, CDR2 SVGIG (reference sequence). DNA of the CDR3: TGTGCCTGGAGCGCCGGGGGGCCCCAGCATTTT. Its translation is CAWSAGGPQHF. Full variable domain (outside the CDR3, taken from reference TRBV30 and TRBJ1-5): SQTIHQWPATLVQPVGSPLSLECTVEGTSNPNLYWYRQAAGRGLQLLFYSVGIGQISSEVPQNLSASRPQDRQFILSSKKLLLSDSGFYLCAWSAGGPQHFGDGTRLSIL.

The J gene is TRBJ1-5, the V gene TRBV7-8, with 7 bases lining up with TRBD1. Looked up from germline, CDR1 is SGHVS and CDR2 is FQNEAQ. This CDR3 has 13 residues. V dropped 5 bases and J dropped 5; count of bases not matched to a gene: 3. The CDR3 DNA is TGTGCCAGCAGCCGTGACAGGGATCAGCCCCAGCATTTT. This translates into CASSRDRDQPQHF.

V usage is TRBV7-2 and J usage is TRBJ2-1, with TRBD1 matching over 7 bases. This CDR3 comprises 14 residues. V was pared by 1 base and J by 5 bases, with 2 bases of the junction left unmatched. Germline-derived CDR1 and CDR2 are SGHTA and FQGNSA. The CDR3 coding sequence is TGTGCCAGCAGCTTAGGAGGGGGCGACAATGAGCAGTTCTTC. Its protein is CASSLGGGDNEQFF.

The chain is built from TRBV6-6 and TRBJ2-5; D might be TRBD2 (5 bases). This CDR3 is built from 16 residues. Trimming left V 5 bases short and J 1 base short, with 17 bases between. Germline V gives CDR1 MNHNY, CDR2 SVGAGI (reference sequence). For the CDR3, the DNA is TGTGCCAGCAGTCTCCCACTAGATATATCCCAAGAGACCCAGTACTTC. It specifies CASSLPLDISQETQYF.